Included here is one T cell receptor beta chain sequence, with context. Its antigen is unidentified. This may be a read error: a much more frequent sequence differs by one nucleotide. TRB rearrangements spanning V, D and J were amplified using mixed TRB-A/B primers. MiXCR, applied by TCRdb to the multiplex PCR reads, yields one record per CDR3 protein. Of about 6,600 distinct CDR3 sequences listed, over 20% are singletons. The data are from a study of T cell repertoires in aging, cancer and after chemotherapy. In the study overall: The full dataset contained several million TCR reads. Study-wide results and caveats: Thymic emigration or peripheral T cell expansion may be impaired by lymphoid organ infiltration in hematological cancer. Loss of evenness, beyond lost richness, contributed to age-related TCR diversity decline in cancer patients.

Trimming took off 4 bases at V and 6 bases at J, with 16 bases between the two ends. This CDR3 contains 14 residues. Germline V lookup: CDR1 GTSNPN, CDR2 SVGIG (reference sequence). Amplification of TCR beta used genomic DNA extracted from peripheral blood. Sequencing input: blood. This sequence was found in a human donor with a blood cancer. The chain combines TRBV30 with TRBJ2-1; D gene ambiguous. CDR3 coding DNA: TGTGCCTGGAACCCAGGCCGACTGGGCAATGAGCAGTTCTTC. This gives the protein CAWNPGRLGNEQFF. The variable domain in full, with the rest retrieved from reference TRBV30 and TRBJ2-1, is SQTIHQWPATLVQPVGSPLSLECTVEGTSNPNLYWYRQAAGRGLQLLFYSVGIGQISSEVPQNLSASRPQDRQFILSSKKLLLSDSGFYLCAWNPGRLGNEQFFGPGTRLTVL.